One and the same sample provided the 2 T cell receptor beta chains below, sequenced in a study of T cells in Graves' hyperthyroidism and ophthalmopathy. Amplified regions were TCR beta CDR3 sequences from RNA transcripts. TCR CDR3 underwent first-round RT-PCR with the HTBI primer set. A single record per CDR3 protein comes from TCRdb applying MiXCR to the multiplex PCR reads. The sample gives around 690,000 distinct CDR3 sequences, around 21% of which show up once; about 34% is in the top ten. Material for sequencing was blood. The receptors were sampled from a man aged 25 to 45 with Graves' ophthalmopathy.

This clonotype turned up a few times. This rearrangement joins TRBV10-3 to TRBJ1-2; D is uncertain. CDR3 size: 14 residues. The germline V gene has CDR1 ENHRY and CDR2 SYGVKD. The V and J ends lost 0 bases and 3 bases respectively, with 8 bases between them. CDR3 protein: CAISESAGYYGYTF. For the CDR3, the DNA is TGTGCCATCAGTGAGTCCGCAGGCTACTATGGCTACACCTTC.

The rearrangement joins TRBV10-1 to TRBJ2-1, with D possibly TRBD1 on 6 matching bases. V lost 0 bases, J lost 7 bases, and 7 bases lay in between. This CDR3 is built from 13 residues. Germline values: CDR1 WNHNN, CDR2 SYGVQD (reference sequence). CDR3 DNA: TGCGCCAGCAGTGAGTCAACAGGGAATGAGCAGTTCTTC. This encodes CASSESTGNEQFF.